The TCR beta chain under discussion was sequenced for a study of glioma-infiltrating T cells. Comment on this clonotype: Antigen specificity is unknown.

Germline V gene data show CDR1 as DFQATT and CDR2 as SNEGSKA (reference sequence). The CDR3 loop spans 14 amino acids. V gave up 4 bases and J gave up 2 bases; unmatched junction bases: 4. Study-level points and caveats: Tissue-blood divergence was below expectation in non-neoplastic patients, above in gliomas. CDR3 overlap between tissue and blood was very small.

Using RNA template, CDR3s of TCR alpha and beta were amplified with iRepertoire arm-PCR. Input was roughly 100-450 ng of tissue mRNA or PBMC total RNA. TCRdb re-derived calls from the multiplex PCR reads in MiXCR, one entry per CDR3 protein. Altogether about 140,000 distinct CDR3 sequences are present, around 40% being singletons, with the ten largest covering roughly 20%. The TCR was taken from a human donor with low-grade glioma or glioblastoma, undergoing nonglioma brain surgery, or in good health (not recorded which). Sequences were obtained from glioma tissue, nonneoplastic brain tissue, or PBMCs (not recorded which). The V call is TRBV20-1, the J call TRBJ1-2, with 10 bases aligning to TRBD1. CDR3 loop: CSATRQGANYGYTF. The CDR3 region has the DNA TGCAGTGCTACTAGACAGGGGGCCAACTATGGCTACACCTTC.